The 24 T cell receptor beta chains reported below all come from one sample, sequenced in a study of regulatory T cells in long-lasting Graves disease. HTBI primers from iRepertoire and Arm-PCR of CDR3 regions yielded the TCR beta libraries. TCRdb used MiXCR to reprocess the multiplex PCR reads, holding one entry per CDR3 protein. The data show about 420,000 distinct CDR3 sequences, roughly 15% seen once. Time point meaning: newly diagnosed GD, antithyroid drugs for less than 3 months. PBMC RNA was the source of the TCR library. These data also formed part of another study, on T cells in Graves' hyperthyroidism and ophthalmopathy.

Sample: peripheral blood mononuclear cells (PBMCs), taken at new diagnosis, from a patient treated with antithyroid drugs. The receptors were gathered from a woman aged 18-30 years with Graves disease.

This clonotype has ten or more counts. The chain carries TRBV28 and TRBJ2-4; 13 nucleotides line up with TRBD2. The CDR3 totals 17 residues. With V trimmed by 4 bases and J by 0 bases, 3 bases remained unmatched. Germline-derived CDR1 and CDR2 are MDHEN and SYDVKM. The CDR3 DNA is TGTGCCAGCAGTTCCTGGACTAGCGGGAGAGCCAAAAACATTCAGTACTTC. Its protein product is CASSSWTSGRAKNIQYF.

This clonotype appeared many times. The chain recombines TRBV2 with TRBJ1-5; D is uncertain. Germline V gene lookup returns CDR1 SNHLY and CDR2 FYNNEI. The CDR3 runs 14 residues. V lost 5 bases and J lost 4, with 12 bases in between. CDR3 protein: CASSRDGKNQPQHF. The CDR3 DNA follows: TGTGCCAGCAGTCGCGACGGGAAGAATCAGCCCCAGCATTTT. The full variable domain, rest sourced from reference TRBV2 and TRBJ1-5, is EPEVTQTPSHQVTQMGQEVILRCVPISNHLYFYWYRQILGQKVEFLVSFYNNEISEKSEIFDDQFSVERPDGSNFTLKIRSTKLEDSAMYFCASSRDGKNQPQHFGDGTRLSIL.

This chain joins TRBV27 and TRBJ2-1; 8 bases align to TRBD2. V lost 7 bases, J lost 15 bases, and 14 bases stayed unmatched. Germline assignment: CDR1 MNHEY and CDR2 SMNVEV (reference sequence). The CDR3 runs to 13 residues. CDR3 bases: TGTGCCAGCACTCGGGGGGGAGGGGGGGAGGTGTTCTTC. Protein product: CASTRGGGGEVFF.

This clonotype showed up many times. The rearrangement links TRBV20-1 to TRBJ2-7; D possibly corresponds to TRBD1 (7 bases). This CDR3 region has 13 residues. Germline lookup yields CDR1 DFQATT and CDR2 SNEGSKA (reference sequence). Trimming left V 6 bases short and J 4 bases short, with 16 bases between. Here the CDR3 reads CSAPDREEYEQYF. DNA for the CDR3: TGCAGTGCACCCGACAGGGAGGAATACGAGCAGTACTTC.

This clonotype showed up many times. The genes are TRBV18 and TRBJ1-3; maybe TRBD1 (5 bases). From germline, CDR1 is KGHSH and CDR2 LQKENI. V dropped 5 bases and J dropped 0 bases, with 11 bases sitting between them. This CDR3 is built from 15 residues. CDR3 sequence: CASSKGAVSGNTIYF. The CDR3 region has the DNA TGTGCCAGCTCAAAAGGGGCAGTCTCTGGAAACACCATATATTTT.

This clonotype was seen repeatedly, ten times or more. The chain couples TRBV9 to TRBJ2-2, with TRBD2 identical over 9 bases. The CDR3 is 16 residues long. V gave up 2 bases and J gave up 3 bases; unmatched junction bases: 5. CDR1 SGDLS and CDR2 YYNGEE come from the germline V gene. The CDR3 DNA is TGTGCCAGCAGCGTGGCGGGAGGGCTCGACACCGGGGAGCTGTTTTTT. Its translation is CASSVAGGLDTGELFF.

V and J are TRBV19 and TRBJ2-1; 9 nucleotides match TRBD1. The CDR3 totals 17 residues. V lost 1 base and J lost 5; bases outside the gene matches: 9. Germline CDR1 LNHDA, CDR2 SQIVND (reference sequence). CDR3 in amino acids: CASSIVPAGTGNNEQFF. CDR3 DNA sequence: TGTGCCAGTAGTATAGTCCCCGCCGGGACAGGGAACAATGAGCAGTTCTTC.

This clonotype has a handful of counts. The chain uses TRBV20-1 and TRBJ2-1, with 8 bases that match TRBD1. CDR3 length: 12 residues. Per germline, CDR1 DFQATT and CDR2 SNEGSKA (reference sequence). The ends lost 8 bases at V and 9 bases at J; junction bases unmatched: 9. CDR3 in amino acids: CSRDPDRGEQFF. In DNA form, the CDR3 reads TGCAGTAGGGACCCTGACAGGGGTGAGCAGTTCTTC.

This clonotype was observed many times. This chain connects TRBV30 to TRBJ2-1; TRBD2 matches at 8 bases. The CDR3 length is 15 residues. J lost 8 bases, V lost 1 base, and 10 bases had no gene match. Germline-derived CDR1 and CDR2 are GTSNPN and SVGIG (reference sequence). The CDR3 region is CAWSDGLAGVDEQFF. Written as DNA, the CDR3 is TGTGCCTGGAGTGACGGACTAGCAGGGGTGGATGAGCAGTTCTTC. Combining the CDR3 with reference TRBV30 and TRBJ2-1 gives the whole variable domain SQTIHQWPATLVQPVGSPLSLECTVEGTSNPNLYWYRQAAGRGLQLLFYSVGIGQISSEVPQNLSASRPQDRQFILSSKKLLLSDSGFYLCAWSDGLAGVDEQFFGPGTRLTVL.

This clonotype was counted at least ten times. The chain employs TRBV20-1 and TRBJ2-7; D is perhaps TRBD2 (5 bases). Trimming took off 4 bases at V and 2 bases at J, with 12 bases between the two ends. CDR3 length equals 13 residues. In germline, CDR1 is DFQATT, CDR2 SNEGSKA (reference sequence). The CDR3 sequence: CSAKGGLTYEQYF. The CDR3 coding sequence is TGCAGTGCTAAGGGCGGACTGACCTACGAGCAGTACTTC.

This clonotype has a count of ten or more. J is TRBJ1-1 and V is TRBV20-1; D gene uncertain. The CDR3 covers 11 residues. Germline V gene data show CDR1 as DFQATT and CDR2 as SNEGSKA (reference sequence). V was clipped by 8 bases and J by 13 bases, with 20 bases between them. In nucleotides, the CDR3 is TGCAGTCCAGCACTCGGGGATTTGGTTTTCTTT. Amino acids: CSPALGDLVFF.

V is TRBV20-1 and J is TRBJ2-5; 12 positions agree with TRBD2. The CDR3 consists of 14 residues. The trim removed 6 bases at V and 5 bases at J, leaving 7 bases unmatched. Germline CDR1 and CDR2: DFQATT and SNEGSKA (reference sequence). The CDR3 protein is CSAHKLAGGETQYF. CDR3 nucleotides: TGCAGTGCGCATAAACTAGCGGGAGGTGAGACCCAGTACTTC.

Remarks on this clonotype: One base separates it from a far larger clone, so it is likely a read error. The rearrangement joins TRBV7-8 to TRBJ2-1, with D uncertain. Germline lookup yields CDR1 SGHVS and CDR2 FQNEAQ. CDR3 size: 12 residues. V lost 0 bases and J 10 bases, leaving 7 bases between the germline ends. CDR3: CASSLARGEQFF. The CDR3 DNA reads TGTGCCAGCAGCTTAGCACGTGGAGAGCAGTTCTTC.

This clonotype occurred a few times. The V gene is TRBV6-1, the J gene TRBJ1-2; D remains ambiguous. CDR1 and CDR2 (germline): MNHNS, SASEGT. This CDR3 is built from 13 residues. Trimming removed 5 bases at V and 5 bases at J, with 12 bases between. The CDR3 coding sequence is TGTGCCAGCAGTCGGTTAGCGGATTATGGCTACACCTTC. It specifies CASSRLADYGYTF.

This sequence joins TRBV7-3 and TRBJ2-3, with D possibly being TRBD2 (5 bases). The CDR3 consists of 14 residues. V gave up 5 bases and J gave up 6 bases, with 15 bases separating them. Germline V gene data show CDR1 as SGHTA and CDR2 as FQGTGA. The CDR3 loop is CASSLTLASDTQYF. The CDR3 DNA follows: TGTGCCAGCAGCCTGACTCTAGCATCCGATACGCAGTATTTT.

This clonotype was seen a few times. J is TRBJ2-5 and V is TRBV7-9, with D possibly being TRBD1 or TRBD2 (5 bases each). The germline gives CDR1 SEHNR, CDR2 FQNEAQ (reference sequence). The length of the CDR3 is 16 residues. Trimming removed 0 bases at V and 0 bases at J, with 11 bases between. CDR3 residues: CASSLAPGRDQETQYF. CDR3 bases: TGTGCCAGCAGCTTAGCGCCGGGACGTGACCAAGAGACCCAGTACTTC. The full variable domain, in which reference TRBV7-9 and TRBJ2-5 provide the parts outside the CDR3, is DTGVSQNPRHKITKRGQNVTFRCDPISEHNRLYWYRQTLGQGPEFLTYFQNEAQLEKSRLLSDRFSAERPKGSFSTLEIQRTEQGDSAMYLCASSLAPGRDQETQYFGPGTRLLVL.

This chain connects TRBV6-2 or TRBV6-3 to TRBJ2-1; no reliable D call. The CDR3 is made up of 17 amino acids. Trimming removed 1 base from V and 10 bases from J, with 23 bases in between. Germline V gives CDR1 MNHEY, CDR2 SVGEGT. In DNA form, the CDR3 reads TGTGCCAGCAGTTACTTTCCAGGCCCCCTACAGCCGGCGGAGCAGTTCTTC. Translated, it gives CASSYFPGPLQPAEQFF.

V usage is TRBV28 and J usage is TRBJ1-2, with 8 nucleotides matching TRBD1. The germline V gene encodes CDR1 MDHEN and CDR2 SYDVKM. With V trimmed by 7 bases and J by 4 bases, 8 bases remained unmatched. CDR3 length: 14 amino acids. CDR3 DNA: TGTGCCAGCAATATTGACAGGGGCGGCTATGGCTACACCTTC. Protein product: CASNIDRGGYGYTF.

This clonotype was found many times. The chain recombines TRBV28 with TRBJ2-3, with D perhaps assigned TRBD1 or TRBD2 (6 bases each). The germline gives CDR1 MDHEN, CDR2 SYDVKM. CDR3 size: 18 residues. Trimming removed 4 bases at V and 2 bases at J, with 22 bases between. DNA for the CDR3: TGTGCCAGCAGTTCCCGTTTAGGAGGGGGACCTAACACAGATACGCAGTATTTT. Translating gives CASSSRLGGGPNTDTQYF.

The rearrangement joins TRBV28 to TRBJ1-2; D might be TRBD1 (6 bases). The V gene's germline CDR1 is MDHEN and CDR2 SYDVKM. V dropped 5 bases and J dropped 5 bases, with 15 bases sitting between them. CDR3 length: 14 amino acids. CDR3 in DNA: TGTGCCAGCAGTACACCGGGACAACCTTATGGCTACACCTTC. Its translation: CASSTPGQPYGYTF.

There are a few counts of this clonotype. The chain couples TRBV20-1 to TRBJ1-2; possible D gene TRBD1, 6 bases. The CDR3 has 13 residues. V was clipped by 6 bases and J by 2 bases, with 13 bases between them. Germline V gives CDR1 DFQATT, CDR2 SNEGSKA (reference sequence). The CDR3: CSAKQGTNYGYTF. CDR3 coding DNA: TGCAGTGCCAAACAGGGAACCAACTATGGCTACACCTTC.

The chain recombines TRBV6-2 or TRBV6-3 with TRBJ1-5; D is unclear. The V end was cut by 0 bases, the J end by 3 bases, with 15 bases between. The CDR3 covers 17 residues. Per the germline V gene, CDR1 is MNHEY and CDR2 is SVGEGT. CDR3 coding DNA: TGTGCCAGCAGTTACTCGATCTCGAGTCGCCCCAATCAGCCCCAGCATTTT. This sequence encodes CASSYSISSRPNQPQHF.

This rearrangement joins TRBV27 to TRBJ1-6; D gene unclear. Germline loops: CDR1 MNHEY, CDR2 SMNVEV (reference sequence). Trimming removed 6 bases from V and 13 bases from J, with 25 bases in between. The CDR3 runs to 16 residues. The CDR3 sequence is CASSPLERIPIEPLHF. In nucleotides, the CDR3 is TGTGCCAGCAGCCCCCTGGAGCGGATCCCAATTGAGCCCCTCCACTTT.

V gene TRBV18 combines with J gene TRBJ2-7; 10 nucleotides agree with TRBD2. Germline V gives CDR1 KGHSH, CDR2 LQKENI. This CDR3 spans 17 amino acids. V gave up 5 bases and J gave up 2 bases; unmatched junction bases: 12. The CDR3 DNA sequence: TGTGCCAGCTCAGTTGGTACTAGCGGGATAGGAGCCTACGAGCAGTACTTC. Its protein product is CASSVGTSGIGAYEQYF.